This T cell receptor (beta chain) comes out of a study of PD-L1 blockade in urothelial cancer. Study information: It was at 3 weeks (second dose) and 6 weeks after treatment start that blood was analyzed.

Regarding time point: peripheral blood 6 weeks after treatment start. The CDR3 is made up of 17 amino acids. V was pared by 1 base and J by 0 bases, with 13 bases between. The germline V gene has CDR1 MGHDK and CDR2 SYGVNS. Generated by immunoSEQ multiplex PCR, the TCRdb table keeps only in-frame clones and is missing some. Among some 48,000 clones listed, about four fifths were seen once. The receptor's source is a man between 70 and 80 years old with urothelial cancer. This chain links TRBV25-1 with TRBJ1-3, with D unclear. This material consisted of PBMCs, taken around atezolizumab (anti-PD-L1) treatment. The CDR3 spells CASSESFGGSSGNTIYF. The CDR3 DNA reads TGTGCCAGCAGTGAATCCTTTGGTGGCTCCTCTGGAAACACCATATATTTT.